This is a list of T cell receptor beta chains from one sample in a study of blood T cell repertoires in COVID-19. Assay used: immunoSEQ multiplex PCR; TCRdb lists only in-frame clones, some missing. The table lists tens of thousands of clones, around three quarters of them singletons, with over 30% in the top ten. The specimen was peripheral blood. The receptors derive from a human donor in a cohort sampled during active COVID-19. Each CDR3 is given with its conserved first and last residue. Fields, in order: V gene, D gene, clone size, J gene, CDR3 protein, CDR3 DNA. D genes are given only for firm matches. The size of a clone is reported for some rows only, either as once, few or many, or as a class for expanded clones.

V gene: TRBV28; D gene: NA; clone size: NA; J gene: TRBJ2-2; CDR3 protein: CASSLRGTGELFF; CDR3 DNA: TGTGCCAGCAGCCTCCGGGGCACCGGGGAGCTGTTTTTT
V gene: TRBV10-3; D gene: TRBD1; clone size: few; J gene: TRBJ2-7; CDR3 protein: CAISDSLGQGAYEQYF; CDR3 DNA: TGTGCCATCAGTGATTCCCTCGGACAGGGGGCTTACGAGCAGTACTTC
V gene: TRBV28; D gene: NA; clone size: NA; J gene: TRBJ1-6; CDR3 protein: CASWTGGVSPLHF; CDR3 DNA: TGTGCCAGCTGGACGGGGGGAGTTTCACCCCTCCACTTT
V gene: TRBV5-6; D gene: NA; clone size: NA; J gene: TRBJ2-7; CDR3 protein: CASSSRQYEQYF; CDR3 DNA: TGTGCCAGCAGCTCCCGACAGTACGAGCAGTACTTC
V gene: TRBV5-1; D gene: NA; clone size: NA; J gene: TRBJ2-1; CDR3 protein: CASSLAYRPQGSYNEQFF; CDR3 DNA: TGCGCCAGCAGCTTGGCTTATCGACCTCAGGGGTCTTACAATGAGCAGTTCTTC
V gene: TRBV18; D gene: TRBD2; clone size: once; J gene: TRBJ2-7; CDR3 protein: CASSPRVTSTYEQYF; CDR3 DNA: TGTGCCAGCTCACCACGGGTGACTAGCACCTACGAGCAGTACTTC
V gene: TRBV28; D gene: TRBD2; clone size: NA; J gene: TRBJ2-3; CDR3 protein: CASSLATSGSTDTQYF; CDR3 DNA: TGTGCCAGCAGTTTAGCGACTAGCGGAAGCACAGATACGCAGTATTTT
V gene: TRBV5-1; D gene: NA; clone size: NA; J gene: TRBJ1-6; CDR3 protein: CASSLGQESSPLHF; CDR3 DNA: TGCGCCAGCAGCTTGGGACAGGAAAGTTCACCCCTCCACTTT
V gene: TRBV11-3; D gene: TRBD2; clone size: NA; J gene: TRBJ2-7; CDR3 protein: CASSSGPGGREQYF; CDR3 DNA: TGTGCCAGCAGCTCCGGCCCGGGGGGGCGGGAGCAGTACTTC
V gene: TRBV24-1; D gene: NA; clone size: once; J gene: TRBJ2-5; CDR3 protein: CATSVPTGLKETQYF; CDR3 DNA: TGTGCCACCAGTGTCCCCACAGGGTTAAAAGAGACCCAGTACTTC
V gene: TRBV7-2; D gene: NA; clone size: NA; J gene: TRBJ2-1; CDR3 protein: CASSPQRRTILVQFF; CDR3 DNA: TGTGCCAGCAGCCCCCAGCGTAGGACTATTTTGGTGCAGTTCTTC
V gene: TRBV18; D gene: NA; clone size: once; J gene: TRBJ2-7; CDR3 protein: CASSPSPTGNEQYF; CDR3 DNA: TGTGCCAGCTCACCGTCTCCCACCGGGAACGAGCAGTACTTC
V gene: TRBV5-1; D gene: TRBD2; clone size: NA; J gene: TRBJ2-3; CDR3 protein: CASSLEGGSGDTQYF; CDR3 DNA: TGCGCCAGCAGCTTGGAAGGCGGGAGTGGAGATACGCAGTATTTT
V gene: TRBV4-1; D gene: TRBD2; clone size: NA; J gene: TRBJ2-5; CDR3 protein: CASSQDGAGREETQYF; CDR3 DNA: TGCGCCAGCAGCCAAGATGGAGCGGGGCGGGAAGAGACCCAGTACTTC
V gene: TRBV7-7; D gene: TRBD1; clone size: NA; J gene: TRBJ2-5; CDR3 protein: CASSPITGGEETQYF; CDR3 DNA: TGTGCCAGCAGTCCTATCACAGGGGGCGAAGAGACCCAGTACTTC
V gene: TRBV6-2/TRBV6-3; D gene: TRBD2; clone size: NA; J gene: TRBJ2-4; CDR3 protein: CASSRAGGGAKNIQYF; CDR3 DNA: TGTGCCAGCAGCCGAGCGGGAGGAGGGGCCAAAAACATTCAGTACTTC
V gene: TRBV7-9; D gene: NA; clone size: NA; J gene: TRBJ2-7; CDR3 protein: CASMKGAAPLEQYF; CDR3 DNA: TGTGCCAGTATGAAAGGAGCGGCCCCCCTGGAGCAGTACTTC
V gene: TRBV25-1; D gene: NA; clone size: once; J gene: TRBJ2-5; CDR3 protein: CASSELGAGVKGETQYF; CDR3 DNA: TGTGCCAGCAGTGAATTGGGAGCAGGGGTGAAGGGGGAGACCCAGTACTTC